Following are 28 T cell receptor beta chains from one sample sequenced in a study of shared clonotypes between healthy human individuals. The method was immunoSEQ multiplex PCR; TCRdb's version includes in-frame clones alone and lacks a portion of them. The repertoire includes a few million clones, more than 85% of them detected once, and under 0.45% sits in the top ten. Specimen: naive CD4+ T cells from PBMCs. Subset reported: CD45RA+ positively selected. The source of these receptors is a man aged 18 to 30 in good health. Some clones in this sample may be carry-over from other donors' samples.

This sequence joins TRBV7-9 and TRBJ1-1; D not certain. V lost 4 bases and J lost 4, with 13 bases in between. The V gene's germline CDR1 is SEHNR and CDR2 FQNEAQ (reference sequence). This CDR3 comprises 14 residues. The CDR3 here is CASSSSIVGTEAFF. The CDR3 nucleotides are TGTGCCAGCAGCTCATCAATCGTCGGCACTGAAGCTTTCTTT.

As to this clone: Other nucleotide sequences in the sample specify the same CDR3. V gene TRBV10-3 combines with J gene TRBJ2-5; the D gene is possibly TRBD1 (5 bases). V dropped 0 bases and J dropped 2 bases, with 7 bases sitting between them. This CDR3 has 14 residues. Germline CDR1 and CDR2: ENHRY and SYGVKD. The CDR3 region is CAISESTGQETQYF. In nucleotides, the CDR3 is TGTGCCATCAGTGAGTCTACAGGTCAAGAGACCCAGTACTTC.

This chain links TRBV9 with TRBJ2-7; D may correspond to TRBD1 or TRBD2 (5 bases each). This CDR3 is built from 14 residues. Per the germline V gene, CDR1 is SGDLS and CDR2 is YYNGEE. The V end lost 0 bases, the J end lost 5 bases, and 12 bases lay between the germline ends. CDR3 loop: CASSVATRGDEQYF. The CDR3 DNA is TGTGCCAGCAGCGTAGCTACAAGGGGAGACGAGCAGTACTTC.

The CDR3 DNA follows: TGTGCCAGCACCGGGGGGGGACAGACCTACGAGCAGTACTTC. Encoded protein: CASTGGGQTYEQYF. The rearrangement uses TRBV6-5 and TRBJ2-7; TRBD2 might be the D (8 bases). The CDR3 length is 14 residues. In germline, CDR1 is MNHEY, CDR2 SVGAGI. Trimming took 7 bases from V and 2 from J, leaving 15 bases between them.

The rearrangement links TRBV28 to TRBJ1-4; D call uncertain. Trimming took off 8 bases at V and 4 bases at J, with 17 bases between the two ends. The CDR3 has 15 amino acids. CDR1 and CDR2 (germline): MDHEN, SYDVKM. The CDR3 DNA reads TGTGCCAGCTCCTTGGCCCCAGGAGATAATGAAAAACTGTTTTTT. It codes for CASSLAPGDNEKLFF.

In regard to this clone: The sample carries other DNA sequences with the same CDR3. V and J are TRBV9 and TRBJ2-7; 8 bases fit TRBD1. The CDR3 has 14 residues. Trimming took 0 bases from V and 2 from J; bases not matched to a gene: 1. CDR1 and CDR2 (germline): SGDLS, YYNGEE. The CDR3 sequence: CASSVGQGTYEQYF. For the CDR3, the DNA is TGTGCCAGCAGCGTAGGACAGGGGACCTACGAGCAGTACTTC.

The gene calls are TRBV5-4 and TRBJ2-1, with D uncertain. Germline CDR1 is SGHNT and CDR2 is YYREEE (reference sequence). CDR3 length equals 12 residues. Trimming left V 5 bases short and J 5 bases short, with 8 bases between. In DNA form, the CDR3 reads TGTGCCAGCAGAACTGACCACAATGAGCAGTTCTTC. Amino acid sequence: CASRTDHNEQFF.

The chain carries TRBV18 and TRBJ1-2, with 8 bases matching TRBD1. The ends lost 4 bases at V and 4 bases at J; junction bases unmatched: 2. Germline CDR1 KGHSH, CDR2 LQKENI. The CDR3 is 13 amino acids. CDR3 nucleotide sequence: TGTGCCAGCTCACTTGGGACAGGCTATGGCTACACCTTC. Residues: CASSLGTGYGYTF. Full variable domain (outside the CDR3, taken from reference TRBV18 and TRBJ1-2): NAGVMQNPRHLVRRRGQEARLRCSPMKGHSHVYWYRQLPEEGLKFMVYLQKENIIDESGMPKERFSAEFPKEGPSILRIQQVVRGDSAAYFCASSLGTGYGYTFGSGTRLTVV.

The chain uses TRBV7-2 and TRBJ2-1, with D possibly being TRBD1 (6 bases). The germline V gene has CDR1 SGHTA and CDR2 FQGNSA. This CDR3 comprises 15 residues. Trimming took 1 base from V and 2 from J, leaving 9 bases between them. The CDR3 here is CASSLDWGPYNEQFF. The CDR3 region has the DNA TGTGCCAGCAGCTTAGATTGGGGGCCCTACAATGAGCAGTTCTTC.

This chain connects TRBV5-1 to TRBJ2-1; the match to TRBD1 covers 9 bases. The length of the CDR3 is 15 residues. V dropped 4 bases and J dropped 7; count of bases not matched to a gene: 9. Germline V gene data show CDR1 as SGHRS and CDR2 as YFSETQ. CDR3 sequence: CASSPGTGWENEQFF. CDR3 in DNA: TGCGCCAGCAGCCCCGGGACAGGGTGGGAAAATGAGCAGTTCTTC.

The gene calls are TRBV6-5 and TRBJ2-4; 8 bases agree with TRBD1. The CDR3 length is 15 residues. V dropped 6 bases and J dropped 2; count of bases not matched to a gene: 6. Germline CDR1 and CDR2: MNHEY and SVGAGI. The CDR3: CASRTGTGPKNIQYF. The CDR3 nucleotides read TGTGCCAGCAGAACCGGGACAGGACCCAAAAACATTCAGTACTTC.

The V call is TRBV6-1, the J call TRBJ2-4; no definite D call. V was pared by 1 base and J by 1 base, with 14 bases between. Germline V gene lookup returns CDR1 MNHNS and CDR2 SASEGT. The CDR3 length is 17 residues. In nucleotides, the CDR3 is TGTGCCAGCAGTGAAGAAGGAGTTTTTTGGGCCAAAAACATTCAGTACTTC. The encoded protein is CASSEEGVFWAKNIQYF.

The rearrangement links TRBV13 to TRBJ2-4; D perhaps matches TRBD2 (5 bases). V shed 6 bases and J shed 1 base, with 10 bases lying between them. This CDR3 is 14 amino acids long. The V gene's germline CDR1 is PRHDT and CDR2 FYEKMQ (reference sequence). CDR3 nucleotide sequence: TGTGCCAGCAGGCGGGCTGGGGCCAAAAACATTCAGTACTTC. Translated: CASRRAGAKNIQYF.

V is TRBV12-5 and J is TRBJ2-7; 12 bases fit TRBD2. Per the germline V gene, CDR1 is LGHNT and CDR2 is FRNRAP. Losses at the gene ends were 1 base for V and 9 bases for J; bases not matched to a gene: 4. This CDR3 spans 14 amino acids. The DNA for the CDR3 is TGTGCTAGTGGTTTGGACCTAGCGGGAGGGCGGCAGTACTTC. Translating it yields CASGLDLAGGRQYF.

The chain joins TRBV5-1 to TRBJ1-4; TRBD1 matches at 7 bases. CDR1 is SGHRS, CDR2 YFSETQ, per germline. CDR3 length equals 17 residues. V lost 4 bases and J lost 0; bases outside the gene matches: 9. The CDR3 region is CASSRTGDEATNEKLFF. CDR3 coding DNA: TGCGCCAGCAGCAGGACAGGAGACGAGGCAACTAATGAAAAACTGTTTTTT.

V gene TRBV10-3 combines with J gene TRBJ2-3; 9 bases map to TRBD1. Germline assignment: CDR1 ENHRY and CDR2 SYGVKD. The CDR3 is 16 residues long. V was pared by 5 bases and J by 1 base, with 7 bases of the junction left unmatched. CDR3 residues: CAISSQTGGGTDTQYF. CDR3 nucleotide sequence: TGTGCCATCAGTTCCCAGACAGGGGGAGGCACAGATACGCAGTATTTT.

This clone has more than one count but fewer than ten. The chain links TRBV2 to TRBJ1-1, with D possibly being TRBD1 (5 bases). CDR3 length equals 12 residues. V dropped 3 bases and J dropped 11 bases, with 13 bases sitting between them. Germline V lookup: CDR1 SNHLY, CDR2 FYNNEI. CDR3 residues: CASSDRAGTAFF. The CDR3 nucleotides read TGTGCCAGCAGTGACAGGGCCGGTACTGCTTTCTTT.

CDR3 loop: CASSLNRRTAASTDTQYF. As DNA, the CDR3 is TGTGCCAGCAGCTTAAATAGGAGGACCGCCGCTAGCACAGATACGCAGTATTTT. V usage is TRBV7-3 and J usage is TRBJ2-3, with D maybe TRBD2 (5 bases). The CDR3 extends over 18 amino acids. Germline assignment: CDR1 SGHTA and CDR2 FQGTGA. The V and J ends lost 1 base and 0 bases respectively, with 17 bases between them.

The genes are TRBV9 and TRBJ2-2; possible D gene TRBD2, 5 bases. Trimming pared 4 bases from V and 3 bases from J, leaving 19 bases between. This CDR3 has 17 residues. Germline V gene data show CDR1 as SGDLS and CDR2 as YYNGEE. The CDR3 DNA reads as TGTGCCAGCAGCCCCAGGTCACCCGGGATGGACACCGGGGAGCTGTTTTTT. It specifies CASSPRSPGMDTGELFF.

The J gene is TRBJ1-5, the V gene TRBV5-1; D unresolved. CDR3 size: 13 residues. CDR1 and CDR2 (germline): SGHRS, YFSETQ. Trimming removed 4 bases at V and 4 bases at J, with 9 bases between. For the CDR3, the DNA is TGCGCCAGCAGCCCCGACGGGAATCAGCCCCAGCATTTT. Protein product: CASSPDGNQPQHF.

The chain joins TRBV2 to TRBJ1-5, with D possibly TRBD1 on 5 matching bases. V was pared by 5 bases and J by 6 bases, with 14 bases between. The germline CDR1 and CDR2 sequences are SNHLY and FYNNEI. The CDR3 length is 14 residues. In DNA form, the CDR3 reads TGTGCCAGCAGTCAGGGCGGGATGGGTCAGCCCCAGCATTTT. Translating it yields CASSQGGMGQPQHF.

V gene TRBV7-2 combines with J gene TRBJ2-3; D is unresolved. The germline gives CDR1 SGHTA, CDR2 FQGNSA. CDR3 length: 15 amino acids. The V end was cut by 5 bases, the J end by 1 base, with 13 bases between. The CDR3 loop is CASSPPESRTDTQYF. The CDR3, as DNA: TGTGCCAGCAGCCCGCCGGAGTCTCGCACAGATACGCAGTATTTT.

The J gene is TRBJ2-7, the V gene TRBV10-1; D not resolved. Trimming removed 7 bases at V and 3 bases at J, with 7 bases between. The V gene's germline CDR1 is WNHNN and CDR2 SYGVQD (reference sequence). This CDR3 region has 11 residues. CDR3 bases: TGCGCCAGCAATCCGGGCTACGAGCAGTACTTC. Its translation is CASNPGYEQYF.

In its sample, this clone was seen once. The V call is TRBV11-3, the J call TRBJ2-7; 13 bases are shared with TRBD2. This CDR3 spans 15 amino acids. Trimming took 4 bases from V and 4 from J; bases not matched to a gene: 4. The germline CDR1 and CDR2 sequences are SGHNT and YENEEA. CDR3 coding DNA: TGTGCCAGCAGCTCAGGACTAGCGGGAGTGTACGAGCAGTACTTC. It translates to CASSSGLAGVYEQYF.

The chain uses TRBV5-8 and TRBJ1-2; the D is unclear. The CDR3 length is 13 residues. V was trimmed by 0 bases and J by 2 bases, leaving 5 bases between them. Germline CDR1 and CDR2: SGHTS and YDEGEE. As DNA, the CDR3 is TGTGCCAGCAGCTTGGCCCCGAACTATGGCTACACCTTC. This sequence encodes CASSLAPNYGYTF.

This chain uses TRBV28 with TRBJ2-5, with D tentatively TRBD1 (6 bases). The CDR3 totals 13 residues. Germline lookup yields CDR1 MDHEN and CDR2 SYDVKM. V lost 7 bases, J lost 9 bases, and 18 bases lay in between. In DNA form, the CDR3 reads TGTGCCAGCAATCCCGCAGGGGCCGCGGCCCAGTACTTC. Its translation is CASNPAGAAAQYF.

The J gene is TRBJ1-1, the V gene TRBV9; D not resolved. Trimming pared 4 bases from V and 3 bases from J, leaving 10 bases between. CDR1 and CDR2 from the germline V gene are SGDLS and YYNGEE. The CDR3 has 13 amino acids. The CDR3 reads CASSYDRDTEAFF. DNA of the CDR3: TGTGCCAGCAGCTACGACCGGGACACTGAAGCTTTCTTT. Looking up the rest from reference TRBV9 and TRBJ1-1 gives the full variable domain: DSGVTQTPKHLITATGQRVTLRCSPRSGDLSVYWYQQSLDQGLQFLIQYYNGEERAKGNILERFSAQQFPDLHSELNLSSLELGDSALYFCASSYDRDTEAFFGQGTRLTVV.

The rearrangement links TRBV6-1 to TRBJ1-5; weak D call: TRBD1 (5 bases). V lost 6 bases and J lost 4, with 13 bases in between. The V gene's germline CDR1 is MNHNS and CDR2 SASEGT. This CDR3 is built from 14 residues. This CDR3 is CASRPQPGNQPQHF. CDR3 coding DNA: TGTGCCAGCAGGCCACAACCAGGGAATCAGCCCCAGCATTTT.